This T cell receptor beta chain was recovered during a study of blood T cell repertoires in COVID-19. Authors' methods: Nucleated cell number was recorded as an estimate derived from reference gene primer amplification. Here immunoSEQ multiplex PCR was the method, and the copy in TCRdb shows in-frame clones only, minus some. The V and J calls and clone size were taken over from that table, and D and trimming were inferred from the DNA. Of under 250,000 clones in the sample, less than 85% were seen once. Germline CDR1 SNHLY, CDR2 FYNNEI. V lost 1 base and J lost 2; bases outside the gene matches: 4. The length of the CDR3 is 15 residues. Donors of Cohort 3 who recovered were those that had two negative PCRs, clearance, or symptom resolution.

The source is a man in his sixties who had recovered from COVID-19. Sequenced sample: PBMCs or T cells enriched from blood (not recorded which). The genes are TRBV2 and TRBJ2-7; TRBD1 matches at 8 bases. The CDR3 DNA sequence: TGTGCCAGCAGTGAAGAGCAGGGGGCCCCCTACGAGCAGTACTTC. Translation: CASSEEQGAPYEQYF.